The 9 T cell receptor beta chains given below trace back to one sample, sequenced in a study of T cells in Graves' hyperthyroidism and ophthalmopathy. What was amplified from RNA transcripts were TCR beta CDR3 regions. In the first-round RT-PCR of the TCR CDR3, the HTBI primer set was used. TCRdb processed the multiplex PCR reads anew with MiXCR; each CDR3 protein has one entry. This table has around 270,000 distinct CDR3 sequences, roughly a fifth appearing once. The sequencing sample was made of blood. The receptors shown here come from a man over 45 with Graves' ophthalmopathy.

This clonotype has a handful of counts. The chain employs TRBV7-9 and TRBJ2-1; 14 nucleotides line up with TRBD2. V was pared by 5 bases and J by 3 bases, with 0 bases of the junction left unmatched. The CDR3 covers 15 residues. Germline CDR1 is SEHNR and CDR2 is FQNEAQ (reference sequence). CDR3 loop: CASSGTSGGYNEQFF. Here the CDR3 DNA reads TGTGCCAGCAGCGGGACTAGCGGGGGCTACAATGAGCAGTTCTTC.

This clonotype has at least ten counts. The chain links TRBV3-1 to TRBJ2-1; 11 nucleotides line up with TRBD2. The length of the CDR3 is 16 residues. With 1 base clipped from V and 7 bases from J, the junction kept 6 bases outside the gene matches. The germline gives CDR1 LGHDT, CDR2 YNNKEL (reference sequence). The chain's CDR3 is CASSQVAGGPGNEQFF. The CDR3 region has the DNA TGTGCCAGCAGCCAAGTAGCGGGAGGGCCTGGGAATGAGCAGTTCTTC.

The chain is built from TRBV27 and TRBJ2-3; D uncertain. V gave up 6 bases and J gave up 6 bases, with 7 bases separating them. The CDR3 has 11 residues. Germline V CDR1 and CDR2: MNHEY, SMNVEV (reference sequence). CDR3 region: CASRSVDTQYF. CDR3 bases: TGTGCCAGCAGAAGCGTGGATACGCAGTATTTT.

The rearrangement uses TRBV10-3 and TRBJ1-1, with 7 bases fitting TRBD1. Germline assignment: CDR1 ENHRY and CDR2 SYGVKD. The J segment lost 0 bases and the V segment lost 8 bases, leaving 3 bases of the junction unmatched. The CDR3 sequence is 13 residues long. DNA of the CDR3: TGTGCCATCCGAGGGGGCATGAACACTGAAGCTTTCTTT. Its protein is CAIRGGMNTEAFF.

This clonotype was recorded many times. This chain links TRBV24-1 with TRBJ1-6; possibly TRBD1 for D (6 bases). CDR1 is KGHDR, CDR2 SFDVKD, per germline. The CDR3 has 21 residues. V shed 1 base and J shed 6 bases, with 27 bases lying between them. As DNA, the CDR3 is TGTGCCACCAGTGATTTCGTCGTTCTGGGACACCTAGGAGGTTGTAATTCACCCCTCCACTTT. Its translation: CATSDFVVLGHLGGCNSPLHF.

This clonotype turned up a few times. The rearrangement links TRBV7-9 to TRBJ1-1, with 7 bases fitting TRBD1. The V segment lost 5 bases and the J segment 4 bases; nucleotides outside the gene matches: 4. Germline values: CDR1 SEHNR, CDR2 FQNEAQ (reference sequence). This CDR3 has 13 residues. This chain's CDR3 is CASSPRDSTEAFF. CDR3 nucleotides: TGTGCCAGCAGCCCCCGGGACAGCACTGAAGCTTTCTTT.

This clonotype has at least ten counts. J is TRBJ2-3 and V is TRBV3-1, with TRBD2 identical over 14 bases. In germline, CDR1 is LGHDT, CDR2 YNNKEL (reference sequence). CDR3 length equals 19 residues. With 5 bases clipped from V and 4 bases from J, the junction kept 14 bases outside the gene matches. CDR3 DNA sequence: TGTGCCAGCAGCAGGACTAGCGGGAGGTTCGGGACACACGCAGATACGCAGTATTTT. This encodes CASSRTSGRFGTHADTQYF.

Regarding this clonotype: Possible read error: a much larger clone is one base away. The rearrangement links TRBV20-1 to TRBJ2-7, with D maybe TRBD2 (5 bases). Trimming removed 0 bases at V and 7 bases at J, with 19 bases between. Germline V gene sequence: CDR1 DFQATT, CDR2 SNEGSKA (reference sequence). This CDR3 has 15 residues. The CDR3 DNA reads TGCAGTGCTAGAGACCTAGCCGATGGGCTTAATGAGCAGTACTTC. Translation gives CSARDLADGLNEQYF.

V is TRBV2 and J is TRBJ2-3, with TRBD2 identical over 9 bases. V was pared by 2 bases and J by 3 bases, with 3 bases of the junction left unmatched. The CDR3 totals 15 residues. Germline V gene sequence: CDR1 SNHLY, CDR2 FYNNEI. The CDR3 protein is CASSELAGPTDTQYF. As DNA, the CDR3 is TGTGCCAGCAGTGAACTAGCGGGACCGACAGATACGCAGTATTTT.